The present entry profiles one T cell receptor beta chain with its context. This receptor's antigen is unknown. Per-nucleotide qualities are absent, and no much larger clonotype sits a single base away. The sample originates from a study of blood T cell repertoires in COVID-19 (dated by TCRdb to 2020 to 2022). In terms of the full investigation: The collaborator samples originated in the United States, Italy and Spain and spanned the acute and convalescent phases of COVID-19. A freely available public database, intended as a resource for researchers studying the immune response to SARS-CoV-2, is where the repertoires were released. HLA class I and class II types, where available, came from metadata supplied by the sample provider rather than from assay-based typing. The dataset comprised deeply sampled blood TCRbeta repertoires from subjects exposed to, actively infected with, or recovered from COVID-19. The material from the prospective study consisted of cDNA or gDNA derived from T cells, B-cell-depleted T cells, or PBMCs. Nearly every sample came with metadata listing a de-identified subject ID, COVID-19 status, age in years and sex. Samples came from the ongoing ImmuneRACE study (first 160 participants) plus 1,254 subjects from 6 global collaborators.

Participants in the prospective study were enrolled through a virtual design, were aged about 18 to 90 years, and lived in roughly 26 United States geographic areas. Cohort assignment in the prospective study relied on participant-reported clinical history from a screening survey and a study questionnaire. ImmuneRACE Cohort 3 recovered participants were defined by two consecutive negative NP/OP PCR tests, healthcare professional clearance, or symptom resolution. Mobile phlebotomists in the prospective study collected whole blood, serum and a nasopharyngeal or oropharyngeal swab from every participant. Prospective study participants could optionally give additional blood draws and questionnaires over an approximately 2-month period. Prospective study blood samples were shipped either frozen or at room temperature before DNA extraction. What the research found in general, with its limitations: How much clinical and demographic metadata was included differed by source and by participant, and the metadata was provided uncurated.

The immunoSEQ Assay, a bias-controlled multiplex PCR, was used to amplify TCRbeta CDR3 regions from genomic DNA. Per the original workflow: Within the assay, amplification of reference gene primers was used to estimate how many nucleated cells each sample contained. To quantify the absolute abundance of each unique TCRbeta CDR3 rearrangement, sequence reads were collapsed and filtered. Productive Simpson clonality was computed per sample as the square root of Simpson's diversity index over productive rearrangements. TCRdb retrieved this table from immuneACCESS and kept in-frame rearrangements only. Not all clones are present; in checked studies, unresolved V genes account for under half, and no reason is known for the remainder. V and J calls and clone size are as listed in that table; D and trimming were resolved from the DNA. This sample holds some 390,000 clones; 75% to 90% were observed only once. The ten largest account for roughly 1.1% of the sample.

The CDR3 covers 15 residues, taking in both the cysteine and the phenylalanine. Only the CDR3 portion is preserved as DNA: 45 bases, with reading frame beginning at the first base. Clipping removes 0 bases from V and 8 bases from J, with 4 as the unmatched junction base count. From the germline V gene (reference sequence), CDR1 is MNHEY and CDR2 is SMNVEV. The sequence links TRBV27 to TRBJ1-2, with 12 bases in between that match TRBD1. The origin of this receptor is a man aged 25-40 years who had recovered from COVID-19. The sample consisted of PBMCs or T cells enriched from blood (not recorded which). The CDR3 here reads CASSLSGQGAVGYTF. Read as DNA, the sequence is TGTGCCAGCAGTTTATCGGGACAGGGGGCTGTAGGCTACACCTTC.